This TCR beta chain originates from a study of siplizumab effects on memory and regulatory T cells. Concerning this clone itself: The antigen is not known.

In germline, CDR1 is LNHDA, CDR2 SQIVND (reference sequence). After removal of 8 bases from V and 4 bases from J, the junction contained 2 bases not matched to a gene. The CDR3 totals 12 residues. The study assayed 90,000 to 100,000 TCR templates per sample. TCRdb keeps only in-frame clones here, not all; method: immunoSEQ multiplex PCR. The sample shows 70,000 or so clones, under 95% of them seen only once. Findings and limits, study-wide: Confirmation that proliferating Tregs from siplizumab cultures had suppressive function was not obtained. Naive T cells, seemingly more diverse than memory cells, seemed major alloresponse contributors.

The sequence was collected from a human donor in good health. V is TRBV19 and J is TRBJ2-1; 7 bases are a match to TRBD2. The material sequenced was CD8+ T cells sorted from blood. DNA for the CDR3: TGTGCCAGTTGGGGGGGGTACAATGAGCAGTTCTTC. It specifies CASWGGYNEQFF.